The 2 T cell receptor beta chains presented below share a single source sample, sequenced in a study of tumor-infiltrating lymphocytes in oesophageal squamous cell carcinoma. TCRdb re-called the PCR reads with MiXCR, one entry per CDR3 protein. In the table there are some 9,900 distinct CDR3 sequences, about 61% of which are singletons. Specimen: esophageal tumor tissue. These receptors came from a male donor with esophageal squamous cell carcinoma.

V usage is TRBV11-2 and J usage is TRBJ2-3; 15 bases align to TRBD2. J gave up 3 bases and V 4 bases, and 2 bases lay outside the gene matches. CDR3 length: 16 residues. Germline V lookup: CDR1 SGHAT, CDR2 FQNNGV. This CDR3 is CASSSGLAGGTDTQYF. The CDR3 DNA follows: TGTGCCAGCAGCTCCGGACTAGCGGGAGGGACAGATACGCAGTATTTT.

This sequence joins TRBV11-3 and TRBJ1-6; D call uncertain. Trimming pared 0 bases from V and 2 bases from J, leaving 8 bases between. This CDR3 contains 16 residues. Germline V CDR1 and CDR2: SGHNT, YENEEA. The chain's CDR3 is CASSLDGVAYNSPLHF. The CDR3 nucleotides are TGTGCCAGCAGCTTAGACGGGGTGGCCTATAATTCACCCCTCCACTTT.